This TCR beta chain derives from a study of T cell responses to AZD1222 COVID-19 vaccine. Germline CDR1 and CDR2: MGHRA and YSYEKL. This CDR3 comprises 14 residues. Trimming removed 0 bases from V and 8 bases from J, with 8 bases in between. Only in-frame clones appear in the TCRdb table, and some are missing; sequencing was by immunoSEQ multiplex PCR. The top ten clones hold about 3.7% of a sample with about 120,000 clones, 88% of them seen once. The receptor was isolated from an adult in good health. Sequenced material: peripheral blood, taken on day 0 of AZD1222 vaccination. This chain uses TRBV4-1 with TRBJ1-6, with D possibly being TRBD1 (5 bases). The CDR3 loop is CASSQDRVDSPLHF. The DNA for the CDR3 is TGCGCCAGCAGCCAAGACAGGGTGGATTCACCCCTCCACTTT.